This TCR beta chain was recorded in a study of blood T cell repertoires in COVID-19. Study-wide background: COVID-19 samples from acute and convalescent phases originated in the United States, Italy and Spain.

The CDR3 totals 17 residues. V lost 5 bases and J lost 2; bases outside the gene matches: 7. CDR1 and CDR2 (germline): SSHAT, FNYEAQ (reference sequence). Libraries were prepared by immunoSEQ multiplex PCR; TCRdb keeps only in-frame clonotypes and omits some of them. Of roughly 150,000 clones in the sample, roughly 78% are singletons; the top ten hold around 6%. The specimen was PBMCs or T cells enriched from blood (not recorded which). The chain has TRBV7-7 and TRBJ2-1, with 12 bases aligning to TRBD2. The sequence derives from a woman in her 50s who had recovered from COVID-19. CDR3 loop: CASSRRPSGGAYNEQFF. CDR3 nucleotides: TGTGCCAGCAGCCGAAGACCTAGCGGGGGGGCCTACAATGAGCAGTTCTTC. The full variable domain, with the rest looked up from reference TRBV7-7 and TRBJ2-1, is GAGVSQSPRYKVTKRGQDVTLRCDPISSHATLYWYQQALGQGPEFLTYFNYEAQPDKSGLPSDRFSAERPEGSISTLTIQRTEQRDSAMYRCASSRRPSGGAYNEQFFGPGTRLTVL.